This T cell receptor (beta chain) comes out of a study of human T cells and chemical hapten exposure. Study-level points and caveats: TCRs above 1 in 1000 frequency did not change with DPC sensitization.

In the original workflow: Individual samples carried between 23,224 and 690,600 TCRs, with about 88,000 as the median. MiXCR was run by TCRdb on the RACE reads, yielding one entry per CDR3 protein. These V and J calls originate from TCRdb's pipeline instead of the authors' own analysis. There are about 300,000 distinct CDR3 sequences in the sample; 5.5% occur only once, and under 9.5% lies in the top ten. This clonotype came up many times. Its antigen remains unidentified. Time point: pre-sensitization, week 0. Treatment of the sample: therapeutic diphenylcyclopropenone sensitization with weekly scalp DPC. V was shortened by 4 bases and J by 0 bases, with 17 bases between the two germline ends. The germline CDR1 and CDR2 sequences are SGHDT and YYEEEE. This CDR3 comprises 16 residues.

The origin of this receptor is a woman between 18 and 29 years old with alopecia areata. Some clones in this sample may be carry-over from other donors' samples. Sequenced material: whole blood, taken in connection with sensitization to the hapten diphenylcyclopropenone (DPC). The V gene is TRBV5-6, the J gene TRBJ2-7, with D tentatively TRBD2 (5 bases). CDR3 region: CASSPGREGSSYEQYF. In DNA form, the CDR3 reads TGTGCCAGCAGCCCCGGACGGGAAGGAAGCTCCTACGAGCAGTACTTC. Filled out from reference TRBV5-6 and TRBJ2-7, the complete variable domain reads DAGVTQSPTHLIKTRGQQVTLRCSPKSGHDTVSWYQQALGQGPQFIFQYYEEEERQRGNFPDRFSGHQFPNYSSELNVNALLLGDSALYLCASSPGREGSSYEQYFGPGTRLTVT.